Sequencing of this TCR beta chain was carried out in a study of blood T cells in healthy people across ages. A second PCR, run for roughly 7 to 12 cycles, used a sample-barcoded 5' primer plus a J-beta primer mix. Each cDNA molecule was tagged by a template-switch adaptor with 12 random nucleotides. TCRdb called the 5' RACE reads again in MiXCR, with one record for every CDR3 protein. The data contain under 2,000,000 distinct CDR3 sequences, just under 50% of them seen just once; the ten biggest clones take up approximately 2.1%. The germline gives CDR1 SGHTA, CDR2 FQGNSA. Between the trimmed V and J ends, which lost 2 bases and 4 bases, there was a span of 8 bases. CDR3 length: 13 residues. The study recruited healthy Caucasian donors from Russia who were aged about 6 to 90.

The sequencing input was blood. This clonotype was obtained from a woman aged 40 to 55 in good health. The chain combines TRBV7-2 with TRBJ1-2; no definite D call. In DNA form, the CDR3 reads TGTGCCAGCAGCTTATGGCAAGCCTATGGCTACACCTTC. This encodes CASSLWQAYGYTF.